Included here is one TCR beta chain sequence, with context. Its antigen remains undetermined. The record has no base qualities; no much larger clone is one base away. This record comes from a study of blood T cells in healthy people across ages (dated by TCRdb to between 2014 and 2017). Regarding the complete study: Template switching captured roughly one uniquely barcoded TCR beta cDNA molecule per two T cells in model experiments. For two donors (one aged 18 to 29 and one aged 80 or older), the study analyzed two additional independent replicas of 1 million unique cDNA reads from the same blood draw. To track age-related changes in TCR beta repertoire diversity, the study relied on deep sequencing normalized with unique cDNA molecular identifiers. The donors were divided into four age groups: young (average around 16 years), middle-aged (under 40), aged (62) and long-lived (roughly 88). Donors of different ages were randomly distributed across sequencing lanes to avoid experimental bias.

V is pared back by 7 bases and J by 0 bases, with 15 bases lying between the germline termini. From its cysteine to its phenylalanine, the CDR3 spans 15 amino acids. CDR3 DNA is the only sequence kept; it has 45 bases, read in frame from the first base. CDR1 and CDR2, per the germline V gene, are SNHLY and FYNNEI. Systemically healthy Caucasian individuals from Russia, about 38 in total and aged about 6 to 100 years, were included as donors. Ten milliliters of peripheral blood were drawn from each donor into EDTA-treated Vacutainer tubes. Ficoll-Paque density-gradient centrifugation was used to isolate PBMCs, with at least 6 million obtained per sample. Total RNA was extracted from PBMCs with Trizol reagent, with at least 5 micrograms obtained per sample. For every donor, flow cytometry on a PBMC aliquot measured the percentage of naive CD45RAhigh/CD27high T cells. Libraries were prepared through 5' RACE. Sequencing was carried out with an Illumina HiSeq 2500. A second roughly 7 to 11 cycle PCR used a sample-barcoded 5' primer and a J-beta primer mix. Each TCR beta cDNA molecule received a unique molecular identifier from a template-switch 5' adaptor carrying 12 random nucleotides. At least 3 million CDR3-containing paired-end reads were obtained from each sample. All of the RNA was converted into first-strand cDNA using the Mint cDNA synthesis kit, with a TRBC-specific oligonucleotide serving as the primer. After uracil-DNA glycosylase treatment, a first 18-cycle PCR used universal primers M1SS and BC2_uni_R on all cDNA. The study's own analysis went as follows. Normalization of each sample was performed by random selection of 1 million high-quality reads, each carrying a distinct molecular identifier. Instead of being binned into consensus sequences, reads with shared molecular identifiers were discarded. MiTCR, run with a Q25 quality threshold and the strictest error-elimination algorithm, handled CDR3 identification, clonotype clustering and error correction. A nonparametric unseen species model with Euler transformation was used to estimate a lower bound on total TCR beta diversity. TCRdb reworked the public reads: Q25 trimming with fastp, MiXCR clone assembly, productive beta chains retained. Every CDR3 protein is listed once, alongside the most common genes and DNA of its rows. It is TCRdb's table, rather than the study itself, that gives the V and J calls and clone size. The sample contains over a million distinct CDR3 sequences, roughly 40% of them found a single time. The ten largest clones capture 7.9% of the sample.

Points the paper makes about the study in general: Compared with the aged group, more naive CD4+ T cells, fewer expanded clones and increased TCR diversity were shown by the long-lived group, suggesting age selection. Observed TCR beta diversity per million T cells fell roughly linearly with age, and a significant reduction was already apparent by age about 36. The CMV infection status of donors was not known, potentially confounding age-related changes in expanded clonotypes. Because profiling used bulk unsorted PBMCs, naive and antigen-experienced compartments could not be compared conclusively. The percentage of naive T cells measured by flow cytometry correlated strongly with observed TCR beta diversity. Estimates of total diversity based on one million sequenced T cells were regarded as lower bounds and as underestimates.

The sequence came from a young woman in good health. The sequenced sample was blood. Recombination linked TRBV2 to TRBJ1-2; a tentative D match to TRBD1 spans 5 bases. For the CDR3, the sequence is CASKPGTTANYGYTF. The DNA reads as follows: TGTGCCAGCAAACCAGGGACTACAGCTAACTATGGCTACACCTTC.